A single sample gave rise to the 5 T cell receptor beta chains below, sequenced in a study of vaccination effects on CD4 cells after COVID-19. Culture proceeded for nine to ten days, and CD4+ T cells were then isolated. These receptors' targets are unknown. TCRdb's table, derived via immunoSEQ multiplex PCR, lists solely in-frame clones and lacks some. The sample holds some 40,000 clones, 65% to 85% seen once. Sequenced material: CD4+ T cells from PBMCs cultured without peptide, taken before COVID-19 vaccination. These receptors were taken from a human donor who received a COVID-19 vaccine.

The CDR3 loop reads CASIKQPMNTEAFF. In nucleotides, the CDR3 is TGTGCCAGCATCAAACAGCCTATGAACACTGAAGCTTTCTTT. This chain links TRBV5-5 with TRBJ1-1; D uncertain. CDR3 length equals 14 residues. Trimming cost V 6 bases and J 0 bases, with 12 bases left between them. The germline V gene encodes CDR1 SGHKS and CDR2 YYEKEE (reference sequence).

The chain carries TRBV5-5 and TRBJ1-2, with D maybe TRBD1 (5 bases). There are 15 residues in the CDR3. Germline CDR1 and CDR2: SGHKS and YYEKEE (reference sequence). Trimming shortened V by 5 bases and J by 5 bases, and 19 bases separated the two germline ends. As DNA, the CDR3 is TGTGCCAGCAGAGAAGGGGCCCCCGCCAATTATGGCTACACCTTC. Translating gives CASREGAPANYGYTF.

The genes are TRBV19 and TRBJ2-7; D possibly matches TRBD1 or TRBD2 (5 bases each). CDR3 size: 14 residues. In germline, CDR1 is LNHDA, CDR2 SQIVND (reference sequence). Trimming took off 5 bases at V and 3 bases at J, with 14 bases between the two ends. DNA of the CDR3: TGTGCCAGTAGTTCGACCGGGACGGTCTACGAGCAGTACTTC. This codes for CASSSTGTVYEQYF.

Only a few counts were recorded for this clone. The chain is built from TRBV7-9 and TRBJ2-1; TRBD1 might be the D (6 bases). CDR3 length: 14 residues. Germline lookup yields CDR1 SEHNR and CDR2 FQNEAQ (reference sequence). Trimming removed 2 bases at V and 7 bases at J, with 12 bases between. Here the CDR3 DNA reads TGTGCCAGCAGCTTAACTCAGGGGATGAATGAGCAGTTCTTC. Residues: CASSLTQGMNEQFF.

V is TRBV3-1 (or the pseudogene TRBV3-2) and J is TRBJ2-1; 9 bases map to TRBD2. The CDR3 is 16 residues long. Losses at the gene ends were 1 base for V and 10 bases for J; bases not matched to a gene: 11. Germline CDR1 and CDR2: LGHDT and YNNKEL (reference sequence). The CDR3 nucleotides are TGTGCCAGCAGCCAAGCCCTAGCGGGATTTTTTGGGGAGCAGTTCTTC. Its protein product is CASSQALAGFFGEQFF.